The 19 T cell receptor beta chains listed next were all sequenced from one sample in a study of neurological immune-mediated disorders. TCRdb re-analysed the 5' RACE reads in MiXCR, keeping a single row per CDR3 protein. This repertoire shows 70,000 to 95,000 distinct CDR3 sequences, under 20% found once; its top ten account for roughly 14%. Sequencing was done on a sample of PBMCs. Receptor source: a woman in her thirties or forties in good health.

This clonotype was counted at least ten times. V is TRBV12-3 or TRBV12-4 and J is TRBJ1-6; no clear D gene. There are 15 residues in the CDR3. Trimming took 6 bases from V and 9 from J, leaving 18 bases between them. The CDR3 coding sequence is TGTGCCAGCAGCCCCTATGGAGAGATCGCTTCACCCCTCCACTTT. It is translated as CASSPYGEIASPLHF.

This clonotype was seen ten or more times. The chain employs TRBV10-3 and TRBJ2-3; TRBD2 is a possible D gene (7 bases). From germline, CDR1 is ENHRY and CDR2 SYGVKD. V shed 3 bases and J shed 2 bases, with 12 bases lying between them. This CDR3 spans 15 amino acids. The CDR3 sequence is CAISDGGGPTDTQYF. The CDR3 DNA sequence: TGTGCCATCAGTGATGGGGGGGGCCCCACAGATACGCAGTATTTT.

This clonotype was detected many times. J is TRBJ2-5 and V is TRBV18; tentatively, D is TRBD1 or TRBD2 (5 bases each). The V gene lost 6 bases and the J gene lost 0 bases, with 11 bases spanning the gap. Germline V CDR1 and CDR2: KGHSH, LQKENI. The CDR3 extends over 14 amino acids. The chain's CDR3 is CASSHRDHQETQYF. The CDR3 DNA follows: TGTGCCAGCTCGCACCGGGACCACCAAGAGACCCAGTACTTC.

The sample holds many counts of this clonotype. The rearrangement joins TRBV7-2 to TRBJ2-1; D unclear. CDR3 length: 13 amino acids. Germline V lookup: CDR1 SGHTA, CDR2 FQGNSA. V lost 5 bases and J 9 bases, leaving 14 bases between the germline ends. The CDR3 DNA sequence: TGTGCCAGCAGCACCGGAAGACTCCTTGAGCAGTTCTTC. Its protein product is CASSTGRLLEQFF. Full variable domain (remainder filled in from reference TRBV7-2 and TRBJ2-1): GAGVSQSPSNKVTEKGKDVELRCDPISGHTALYWYRQSLGQGLEFLIYFQGNSAPDKSGLPSDRFSAERTGGSVSTLTIQRTQQEDSAVYLCASSTGRLLEQFFGPGTRLTVL.

This sequence joins TRBV5-1 and TRBJ2-3; maybe TRBD2 (6 bases). V lost 0 bases, J lost 0 bases, and 11 bases lay in between. The CDR3 consists of 16 residues. Germline CDR1 and CDR2: SGHRS and YFSETQ. CDR3 nucleotide sequence: TGCGCCAGCAGCTTGGGTCGCGGGGCTAGCACAGATACGCAGTATTTT. Amino acid sequence: CASSLGRGASTDTQYF.

Ten or more counts support this clonotype. The V call is TRBV5-5, the J call TRBJ2-7; 7 nucleotides match TRBD2. The CDR3 loop spans 16 amino acids. Germline CDR1 is SGHKS and CDR2 is YYEKEE (reference sequence). With V trimmed by 4 bases and J by 3 bases, 13 bases remained unmatched. This CDR3 reads CASSRPERGSFYEQYV. CDR3 DNA: TGTGCCAGCAGCCGCCCCGAGCGGGGATCTTTCTACGAGCAGTACGTC.

This clonotype was picked up many times. The gene calls are TRBV12-3 or TRBV12-4 and TRBJ1-1; no firm D call. V was trimmed by 5 bases and J by 0 bases, leaving 19 bases between them. The CDR3 length is 17 residues. The CDR3 DNA is TGTGCCAGCAGTCCGCCGGACGGCGCCAGGATGAACACTGAAGCTTTCTTT. Amino acids: CASSPPDGARMNTEAFF.

This clonotype has a count of ten or more. This rearrangement joins TRBV5-5 to TRBJ2-5; D gene uncertain. V was cut by 0 bases and J by 5 bases, with 14 bases left in between. CDR1 and CDR2 (germline): SGHKS, YYEKEE (reference sequence). This CDR3 is built from 15 residues. This CDR3 is CASSLVPPPGETQYF. CDR3 DNA sequence: TGTGCCAGCAGCTTGGTGCCCCCCCCGGGCGAGACCCAGTACTTC.

This clonotype has at least ten counts. Here the CDR3 reads CASSVQGNTGELFF. The CDR3 DNA follows: TGTGCCAGCAGTGTACAGGGTAACACCGGGGAGCTGTTTTTT. The chain employs TRBV6-5 and TRBJ2-2; D perhaps matches TRBD1 (6 bases). The CDR3 extends over 14 amino acids. Trimming removed 5 bases at V and 2 bases at J, with 9 bases between. Germline V gives CDR1 MNHEY, CDR2 SVGAGI.

There are many counts of this clonotype. This chain joins TRBV7-2 and TRBJ1-1, with D possibly TRBD1 on 5 matching bases. Germline CDR1 is SGHTA and CDR2 is FQGNSA. The ends were cut back, 5 bases at V and 4 bases at J, with 14 bases in the middle. The CDR3 contains 14 residues. In nucleotides, the CDR3 is TGTGCCAGCAGCCCGGGACGGTTGAGCACTGAAGCTTTCTTT. Protein product: CASSPGRLSTEAFF.

At least ten counts were recorded for this clonotype. The genes are TRBV7-2 and TRBJ2-4; D is tentatively TRBD1 or TRBD2 (5 bases each). This CDR3 has 13 amino acids. The germline V gene has CDR1 SGHTA and CDR2 FQGNSA. Trimming shortened V by 0 bases and J by 12 bases, and 12 bases separated the two germline ends. The CDR3 protein is CASSLARTGTQYF. CDR3 sequence (DNA): TGTGCCAGCAGCTTAGCCCGTACCGGGACTCAGTACTTC.

A note on this clonotype: This may be a read error, as it is one base from a much larger clone. This sequence joins TRBV20-1 and TRBJ2-3; 11 nucleotides align to TRBD2. This CDR3 region has 16 residues. The germline gives CDR1 DFQATT, CDR2 SNEGSKA (reference sequence). CDR3 bases: TGCACTGCTAGAGAGGTAGCGGGGGGGCGAGGAGATACGCAGTATTTT. It specifies CTAREVAGGRGDTQYF.

This clonotype was observed at least ten times. The chain joins TRBV7-3 to TRBJ1-6, with D unresolved. The CDR3 sequence is 16 residues long. The germline CDR1 and CDR2 sequences are SGHTA and FQGTGA. The germline V and J ends were trimmed by 6 bases and 10 bases, with 22 bases remaining between them. CDR3 in amino acids: CASRVFWRAGGSPLHF. The DNA for the CDR3 is TGTGCCAGCAGGGTCTTCTGGCGAGCGGGAGGGTCACCCCTCCACTTT.

This clonotype was recorded many times. The chain employs TRBV20-1 and TRBJ1-5, with 7 bases that match TRBD1. Germline loops: CDR1 DFQATT, CDR2 SNEGSKA (reference sequence). Losses at the gene ends were 6 bases for V and 7 bases for J; bases not matched to a gene: 12. The CDR3 covers 14 residues. For the CDR3, the DNA is TGCAGTGCAAATGTACAGGGGCTCAAACAGCCCCAGCATTTT. Translated, it gives CSANVQGLKQPQHF.

This chain links TRBV7-9 with TRBJ2-3; D remains ambiguous. This CDR3 is built from 15 residues. Per the germline V gene, CDR1 is SEHNR and CDR2 is FQNEAQ (reference sequence). V lost 4 bases, J lost 3 bases, and 14 bases lay in between. The CDR3: CASSSILGSTDTQYF. CDR3 in DNA: TGTGCCAGCAGCTCCATACTGGGCAGTACAGATACGCAGTATTTT.

The J gene is TRBJ1-6, the V gene TRBV15, with TRBD1 identical over 7 bases. CDR3 length equals 16 residues. With V trimmed by 0 bases and J by 10 bases, 9 bases remained unmatched. Germline lookup yields CDR1 LNHNV and CDR2 YYDKDF (reference sequence). This chain's CDR3 is CATSRDLRQGPSPLHF. CDR3 nucleotides: TGTGCCACCAGCAGAGACCTCCGACAGGGTCCATCACCCCTCCACTTT.

This clonotype was recorded many times. The chain couples TRBV4-1 to TRBJ1-4, with 8 positions matching TRBD1. CDR1 MGHRA and CDR2 YSYEKL come from the germline V gene. The CDR3 is 17 amino acids. Trimming at V came to 0 bases and at J to 5 bases, leaving 8 bases not matched to a gene. The CDR3 bases are TGCGCCAGCAGCCAAGATTCAACTGGACAGGGAAATGAAAAACTGTTTTTT. Protein product: CASSQDSTGQGNEKLFF.

This clonotype has only a few counts. The gene calls are TRBV7-2 and TRBJ2-4, with 10 nucleotides matching TRBD1. The CDR3 is 15 residues long. The germline V gene encodes CDR1 SGHTA and CDR2 FQGNSA. J gave up 5 bases and V 3 bases, and 4 bases lay outside the gene matches. DNA of the CDR3: TGTGCCAGCAGCTTCTCGACAGGGGGCGAAAACATTCAGTACTTC. Encoded protein: CASSFSTGGENIQYF.

This clonotype appeared many times. V usage is TRBV5-1 and J usage is TRBJ1-3; the D gene is possibly TRBD1 (6 bases). V lost 4 bases, J lost 0 bases, and 14 bases lay in between. The CDR3 is 16 amino acids. Germline CDR1 is SGHRS and CDR2 is YFSETQ. The CDR3 reads CASSPTGINSGNTIYF. The CDR3 coding sequence is TGCGCCAGCAGCCCGACAGGAATCAACTCTGGAAACACCATATATTTT.